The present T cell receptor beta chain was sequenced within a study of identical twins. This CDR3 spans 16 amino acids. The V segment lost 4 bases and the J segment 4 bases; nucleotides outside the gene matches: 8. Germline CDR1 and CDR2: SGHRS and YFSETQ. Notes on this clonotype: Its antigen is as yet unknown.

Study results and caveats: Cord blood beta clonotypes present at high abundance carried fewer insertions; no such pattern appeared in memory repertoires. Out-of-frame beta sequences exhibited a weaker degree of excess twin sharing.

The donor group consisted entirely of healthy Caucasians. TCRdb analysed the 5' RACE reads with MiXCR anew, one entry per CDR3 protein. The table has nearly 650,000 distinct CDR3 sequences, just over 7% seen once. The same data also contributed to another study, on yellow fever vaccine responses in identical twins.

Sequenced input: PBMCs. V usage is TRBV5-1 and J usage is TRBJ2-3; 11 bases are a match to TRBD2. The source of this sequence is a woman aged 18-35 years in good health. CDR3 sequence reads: CASSQGGTSGADTQYF. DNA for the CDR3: TGCGCCAGCAGCCAGGGTGGGACTAGCGGTGCAGATACGCAGTATTTT.